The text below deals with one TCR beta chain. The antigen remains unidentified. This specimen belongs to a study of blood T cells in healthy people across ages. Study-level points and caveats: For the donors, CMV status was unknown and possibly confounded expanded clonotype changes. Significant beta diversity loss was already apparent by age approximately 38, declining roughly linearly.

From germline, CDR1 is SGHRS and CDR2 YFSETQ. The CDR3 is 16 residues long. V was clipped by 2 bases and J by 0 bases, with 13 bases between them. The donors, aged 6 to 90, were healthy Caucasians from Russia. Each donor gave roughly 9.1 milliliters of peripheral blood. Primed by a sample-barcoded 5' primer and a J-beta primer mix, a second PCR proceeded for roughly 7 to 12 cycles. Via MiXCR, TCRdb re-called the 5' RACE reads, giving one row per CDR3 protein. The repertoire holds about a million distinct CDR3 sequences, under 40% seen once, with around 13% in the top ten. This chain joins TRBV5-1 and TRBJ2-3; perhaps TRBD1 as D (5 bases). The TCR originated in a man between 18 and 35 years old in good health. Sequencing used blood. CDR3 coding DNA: TGCGCCAGCAGCTTAGGGGCAGACTTTAGCACAGATACGCAGTATTTT. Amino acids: CASSLGADFSTDTQYF.